This entry describes one T cell receptor (beta chain). Its antigen is undetermined. Treg sorting used a CD4+CD25+CD127-/low gate. Losses at the gene ends were 4 bases for V and 4 bases for J; bases not matched to a gene: 8. The CDR3 covers 15 residues. CDR1 and CDR2 (germline): SGHTA, FQGNSA. Points from the study as a whole: Whole repertoires were not studied in the larger cohort, only one V-J beta rearrangement. The TCR gene usage of tumor memory CD4+ T cells clustered together with blood and lymph node memory CD4+ cells and with lymph node naive CD4+ cells. Tumor-infiltrating Treg TCR alpha and beta sequences overlapped most with tumor naive CD4+ T cells, then blood naive.

Constant-region reverse primers amplified full-length variable regions, followed by semi-nested Nested Universal Primer A PCR. A single record per CDR3 protein comes from TCRdb applying MiXCR to the 5' RACE reads. The sample records tens of thousands of distinct CDR3 sequences, 26% being singletons. The receptor's source is a female donor with breast cancer. Sequencing was performed on tumor-infiltrating Tregs sorted from the breast tumor. The rearrangement links TRBV7-2 to TRBJ1-1; 8 bases map to TRBD1. This CDR3 reads CASSSQGQGGTEAFF. The CDR3 DNA reads TGTGCCAGCAGCTCACAAGGACAGGGAGGCACTGAAGCTTTCTTT.